The 17 T cell receptor beta chains in this list originate from one sample, sequenced in a study of PD-1 blockade in classical Hodgkin lymphoma. TCRdb's copy holds only in-frame clones and misses some; the assay was immunoSEQ multiplex PCR. Of 30,000 to 40,000 clones in the sample, approximately 90% were seen once. Stated time point: cycle 4 day 1 (C4D1), after more than five weeks of nivolumab. Relapses following autologous stem cell transplantation were seen in all patients, with brentuximab vedotin exposure varying. With magnetic negative selection, CD4+ T cells were purified from PBMCs that had been thawed. This material consisted of CD4+ T cells from blood, taken before the fourth cycle of nivolumab. These receptor sequences come from a human donor with classical Hodgkin lymphoma.

V gene TRBV5-1 combines with J gene TRBJ1-1; perhaps TRBD1 as D (5 bases). CDR1 is SGHRS and CDR2 is YFSETQ in the germline V gene. Trimming took 4 bases from V and 5 from J, leaving 15 bases between them. This CDR3 has 14 amino acids. The CDR3 nucleotides are TGCGCCAGCAGCCCCGCCAGGGACGGAACTGAAGCTTTCTTT. Translation: CASSPARDGTEAFF.

The rearrangement joins TRBV15 to TRBJ2-1; 7 bases map to TRBD2. Germline V gene sequence: CDR1 LNHNV, CDR2 YYDKDF (reference sequence). The V gene end was trimmed by 9 bases and the J gene end by 3 bases; junction bases not matched to a gene: 14. This CDR3 comprises 16 residues. The CDR3 region is CATKPRRGEDYNEQFF. CDR3 bases: TGTGCCACTAAACCGCGTCGGGGGGAAGACTACAATGAGCAGTTCTTC.

The chain uses TRBV6-6 and TRBJ2-2; 7 bases align to TRBD1. V was pared by 6 bases and J by 2 bases, with 6 bases of the junction left unmatched. The CDR3 runs to 15 residues. Germline CDR1 and CDR2: MNHNY and SVGAGI (reference sequence). In DNA form, the CDR3 reads TGTGCCAGCAGAAGGGGGACAGAAAACACCGGGGAGCTGTTTTTT. Encoded protein: CASRRGTENTGELFF.

The chain recombines TRBV27 with TRBJ2-5, with TRBD2 as a possible D gene (6 bases). Germline assignment: CDR1 MNHEY and CDR2 SMNVEV (reference sequence). CDR3 length equals 17 residues. V was cut by 5 bases and J by 4 bases, with 23 bases left in between. The CDR3 spells CASSLVWAGSEGETQYF. The CDR3 nucleotides are TGTGCCAGCAGTCTCGTATGGGCCGGGTCGGAGGGAGAGACCCAGTACTTC.

This clone has more than one count but fewer than ten. J is TRBJ2-1 and V is TRBV10-1; 8 nucleotides line up with TRBD2. This CDR3 spans 14 amino acids. Germline lookup yields CDR1 WNHNN and CDR2 SYGVQD (reference sequence). Trimming at V came to 5 bases and at J to 11 bases, leaving 11 bases not matched to a gene. CDR3 sequence (DNA): TGCGCCAGCAGTCGGGGGAATGAGCGGGAGAAGCAGTTCTTC. Its translation is CASSRGNEREKQFF.

The rearrangement links TRBV5-1 to TRBJ2-3; no clear D gene. Trimming took 4 bases from V and 0 from J, leaving 6 bases between them. The V gene's germline CDR1 is SGHRS and CDR2 YFSETQ. There are 13 residues in the CDR3. The CDR3 loop is CASSPFSTDTQYF. The CDR3 DNA is TGCGCCAGCAGCCCCTTTAGCACAGATACGCAGTATTTT.

The chain has TRBV7-8 and TRBJ2-7; no clear D. The V gene lost 2 bases and the J gene lost 0 bases, with 8 bases spanning the gap. Germline CDR1 SGHVS, CDR2 FQNEAQ. The CDR3 has 14 residues. The CDR3 nucleotides are TGTGCCAGCAGCTTAAGGTTGAGCTCCTACGAGCAGTACTTC. Protein product: CASSLRLSSYEQYF.

This chain joins TRBV19 and TRBJ1-2; TRBD1 matches at 8 bases. V lost 7 bases to trimming and J lost 5 bases; unmatched junction nucleotides: 9. Germline values: CDR1 LNHDA, CDR2 SQIVND (reference sequence). CDR3 length equals 14 residues. CDR3 residues: CASTIRNRGYGYTF. DNA of the CDR3: TGTGCCAGTACCATAAGGAACAGGGGGTATGGCTACACCTTC.

The chain links TRBV28 to TRBJ2-3; 9 bases are shared with TRBD1. The CDR3 covers 14 residues. Germline V gene sequence: CDR1 MDHEN, CDR2 SYDVKM. The J segment lost 6 bases and the V segment lost 6 bases, leaving 7 bases of the junction unmatched. The DNA for the CDR3 is TGTGCCAGCAGCCGGGACAGGGTCCGTGATACGCAGTATTTT. It is translated as CASSRDRVRDTQYF.

V usage is TRBV2 and J usage is TRBJ2-7, with D possibly being TRBD2 (5 bases). This CDR3 spans 12 amino acids. Germline V gives CDR1 SNHLY, CDR2 FYNNEI. V lost 5 bases and J 6 bases, leaving 11 bases between the germline ends. The CDR3 is CASSQTRVEQYF. As DNA, the CDR3 is TGTGCCAGCAGTCAAACTAGAGTCGAGCAGTACTTC.

The chain combines TRBV7-2 with TRBJ2-5; D is undetermined. The CDR3 is made up of 14 amino acids. Germline V gene data show CDR1 as SGHTA and CDR2 as FQGNSA. CDR3 region: CKGPRGESKETQYF. The CDR3 bases are TGTAAAGGTCCCAGAGGAGAAAGTAAAGAGACCCAGTACTTC.

The gene calls are TRBV28 and TRBJ1-3; D perhaps matches TRBD1 (6 bases). In germline, CDR1 is MDHEN, CDR2 SYDVKM. Trimming pared 0 bases from V and 8 bases from J, leaving 14 bases between. The CDR3 has 15 amino acids. The CDR3 loop is CASSLWTGYGDTIYF. The DNA of the CDR3 is TGTGCCAGCAGTTTATGGACAGGATACGGAGACACCATATATTTT.

The chain employs TRBV28 and TRBJ2-7; D gene ambiguous. The CDR3 is 14 residues long. With 5 bases removed from V and 6 bases from J, the gap between germline ends came to 17 bases. CDR1 is MDHEN and CDR2 is SYDVKM in the germline V gene. The CDR3 sequence: CASSPALTHGEQYF. In nucleotides, the CDR3 is TGTGCCAGCAGTCCCGCCCTAACCCACGGCGAGCAGTACTTC.

CDR3 residues: CASSPRGPETYEQYF. The CDR3 bases are TGTGCCAGCTCACCACGGGGGCCCGAGACCTACGAGCAGTACTTC. V usage is TRBV18 and J usage is TRBJ2-7, with D tentatively TRBD1 (6 bases). The CDR3 extends over 15 amino acids. Trimming cost V 1 base and J 2 bases, with 12 bases left between them. Germline assignment: CDR1 KGHSH and CDR2 LQKENI. The full variable domain, its missing parts supplied by reference TRBV18 and TRBJ2-7, is NAGVMQNPRHLVRRRGQEARLRCSPMKGHSHVYWYRQLPEEGLKFMVYLQKENIIDESGMPKERFSAEFPKEGPSILRIQQVVRGDSAAYFCASSPRGPETYEQYFGPGTRLTVT.

The gene calls are TRBV29-1 and TRBJ2-7; D might be TRBD2 (6 bases). Per the germline V gene, CDR1 is SQVTM and CDR2 is ANQGSEA. The germline V and J ends were trimmed by 8 bases and 1 base, with 18 bases remaining between them. CDR3 length equals 14 residues. In nucleotides, the CDR3 is TGCAGCATTCGCGGGACCAGCCGATCCTACGAGCAGTACTTC. Protein: CSIRGTSRSYEQYF.

This chain connects TRBV7-6 to TRBJ2-1, with 10 bases fitting TRBD2. This CDR3 is built from 17 residues. Germline assignment: CDR1 SGHVS and CDR2 FNYEAQ. J lost 6 bases, V lost 4 bases, and 12 bases had no gene match. CDR3 coding DNA: TGTGCCAGCAGCTCTGTATTAGCGGGAGGACCCGTCAATGAGCAGTTCTTC. Its protein is CASSSVLAGGPVNEQFF.

The genes are TRBV18 and TRBJ2-1, with 10 bases fitting TRBD2. Germline CDR1 is KGHSH and CDR2 is LQKENI. The CDR3 covers 15 residues. Losses at the gene ends were 4 bases for V and 10 bases for J; bases not matched to a gene: 10. Written as DNA, the CDR3 is TGTGCCAGCTCACAAGGGACTAGCGCTATGTTGGAGCAGTTCTTC. Residues: CASSQGTSAMLEQFF.